The 6 T cell receptor beta chains reported below all come from one sample, sequenced in a study of blood T cell repertoires in COVID-19. TCRdb's table, derived via immunoSEQ multiplex PCR, lists solely in-frame clones and lacks some. This sample has some 190,000 clones, with more than 75% found just once. The sequencing input was PBMCs or T cells enriched from blood (not recorded which). These TCRs come from a man aged 55 to 70 who had been exposed to COVID-19.

The chain joins TRBV9 to TRBJ2-7; a possible D gene is TRBD1 (6 bases). V lost 3 bases to trimming and J lost 5 bases, with 12 bases between them. The CDR3 length is 13 residues. CDR1 and CDR2 from the germline V gene are SGDLS and YYNGEE. CDR3 DNA sequence: TGTGCCAGCAGCGAAGGACAGAACCACGAGCAGTACTTC. Translation: CASSEGQNHEQYF.

The chain is built from TRBV19 and TRBJ1-1; D not resolved. CDR1 and CDR2 from the germline V gene are LNHDA and SQIVND (reference sequence). V lost 6 bases, J lost 5 bases, and 10 bases lay in between. CDR3 length: 12 residues. The CDR3 nucleotides are TGTGCCAGTAGAGTGTCACGGACTGAAGCTTTCTTT. Its translation: CASRVSRTEAFF.

The genes are TRBV18 and TRBJ1-2, with D uncertain. V shed 6 bases and J shed 6 bases, with 17 bases lying between them. Germline V gives CDR1 KGHSH, CDR2 LQKENI. This CDR3 has 14 residues. The CDR3 region is CASSPAAAPHGYTF. The CDR3 bases are TGTGCCAGCTCCCCGGCGGCGGCACCTCATGGCTACACCTTC. Supplemented by reference TRBV18 and TRBJ1-2, the full variable domain reads NAGVMQNPRHLVRRRGQEARLRCSPMKGHSHVYWYRQLPEEGLKFMVYLQKENIIDESGMPKERFSAEFPKEGPSILRIQQVVRGDSAAYFCASSPAAAPHGYTFGSGTRLTVV.

This chain uses TRBV2 with TRBJ2-1; TRBD2 matches 10 bases. The CDR3 runs to 19 residues. V trimming: 2 bases; J trimming: 2 bases; junction bases outside the gene matches: 12. Per germline, CDR1 SNHLY and CDR2 FYNNEI. The CDR3 loop reads CASSEHLAGAVGAYNEQFF. The CDR3 nucleotides are TGTGCCAGCAGTGAACATCTAGCGGGAGCCGTGGGGGCCTACAATGAGCAGTTCTTC.

The chain carries TRBV9 and TRBJ2-1; the match to TRBD2 covers 9 bases. The trim removed 6 bases at V and 9 bases at J, leaving 16 bases unmatched. This CDR3 has 16 amino acids. CDR1 is SGDLS and CDR2 is YYNGEE in the germline V gene. The CDR3 nucleotides are TGTGCCAGCACCAACTACCCAGGACTAGCGTCGGGTGAGCAGTTCTTC. It translates to CASTNYPGLASGEQFF.

The table lists this clone with a count of one. The gene calls are TRBV6-1 and TRBJ2-5, with 7 nucleotides matching TRBD1. Germline CDR1 is MNHNS and CDR2 is SASEGT. The length of the CDR3 is 15 residues. V gave up 1 base and J gave up 5 bases; unmatched junction bases: 7. In DNA, the CDR3 is TGTGCCAGCAGTGAAGTCACAGGGGCTAGGGAGACCCAGTACTTC. As protein: CASSEVTGARETQYF.